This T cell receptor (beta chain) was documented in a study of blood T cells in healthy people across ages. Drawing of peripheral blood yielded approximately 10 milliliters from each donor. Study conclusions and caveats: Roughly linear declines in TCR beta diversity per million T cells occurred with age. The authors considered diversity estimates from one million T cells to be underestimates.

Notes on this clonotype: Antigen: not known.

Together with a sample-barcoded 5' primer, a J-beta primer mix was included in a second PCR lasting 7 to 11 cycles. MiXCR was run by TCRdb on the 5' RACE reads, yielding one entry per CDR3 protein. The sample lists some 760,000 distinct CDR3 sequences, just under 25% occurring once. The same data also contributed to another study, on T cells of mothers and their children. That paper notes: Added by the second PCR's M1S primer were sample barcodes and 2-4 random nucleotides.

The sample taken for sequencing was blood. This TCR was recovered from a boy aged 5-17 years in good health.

The CDR3 loop is CSVWVLTRDQETQYF. Written as DNA, the CDR3 is TGCAGCGTTTGGGTCCTTACAAGGGACCAAGAGACCCAGTACTTC. The gene calls are TRBV29-1 and TRBJ2-5; no firm D call. The CDR3 length is 15 residues. The V gene lost 5 bases and the J gene lost 0 bases, with 16 bases spanning the gap. Per the germline V gene, CDR1 is SQVTM and CDR2 is ANQGSEA.